This T cell receptor (beta chain) was profiled in a study of regulatory T cells in long-lasting Graves disease (dated by TCRdb to about 2021). With regard to the full study: In the newly diagnosed Graves' disease group, patients had been taking antithyroid drugs for less than 3 months. Peripheral blood TCR sequencing and RNA sequencing compared persistent Graves' disease patients with newly diagnosed Graves' disease patients. The study took place in China and was registered as a clinical trial. A total of roughly 35 samples underwent TCR sequencing, from roughly 13 patients with persistent Graves' disease and about 20 patients with newly diagnosed Graves' disease. What the authors observed across the whole study: Preferential use of TRBV28, TRBJ1-2 and TRBJ2-5 was observed in persistent disease, whereas TRBV20-1 and TRBJ2-1 were favored in newly diagnosed disease. Sequencing and analysis were restricted to the TCR beta chain. Compared with newly diagnosed patients, patients with persistent Graves' disease had lower TCR Shannon entropy and fewer highly expanded clones, which suggests clonal expansion. Only peripheral blood was studied, because thyroid tissue, the primary lesion, was inaccessible. The authors noted that the small sample size was a limitation that may lower accuracy. Patients with persistent disease shared more public clonotypes (approximately 2,500) than newly diagnosed patients did (about 970).

This clonotype has ten or more counts. It has no known antigen specificity. No base qualities exist here, and no much larger clone lies one base off it. The germline V gene gives CDR1 as KGHDR and CDR2 as SFDVKD. From V the trimming removes 3 bases and from J it removes 7 bases, while the gene matches leave 12 bases of the junction unaccounted for. From the cysteine up to the phenylalanine, the CDR3 has a length of 17 residues. The only DNA kept is the CDR3, 51 bases in frame from the first base. Libraries were constructed by multiplex PCR. This sample was sequenced with an Illumina HiSeq 4000. TCR beta libraries were built with iRepertoire HTBI primers and Arm-PCR amplification of CDR3 regions. Before sequencing, the PCR products went through gel purification. The paper's processing steps were these. Gene usage analysis of CDR3 amino acid clonotypes relied on the 55 to 80 TRBV and 14 TRBJ segments identified across samples. COPE and FqMerger were used to merge the filtered high-quality paired reads into contigs. BLAST was used to align contigs to the IMGT TRBV, TRBD and TRBJ reference genes, and CDR3 was defined following IMGT. Highly expanded clones were defined as clonotypes with a frequency above 0.1%. Shannon entropy was used to measure repertoire diversity, and the Gini coefficient was used to measure V-J evenness. A clonotype found in more than one individual was treated as public. TCRdb trimmed the raw reads at Q25, called clones with MiXCR and kept productive beta chains. Entries are consolidated by CDR3 protein sequence, retaining the most common genes and DNA. The V and J calls shown here were made by TCRdb, not taken from the authors' results. The sample contains around 250,000 distinct CDR3 sequences, around 20% of them found a single time. The ten largest clones take up approximately 15% of the sample.

The sample's time point label, in plain terms: newly diagnosed GD, antithyroid drugs for less than 3 months. For both TCR sequencing and RNA sequencing, RNA was extracted from PBMCs using TRIzol. The diagnosis of Graves' disease followed American Thyroid Association guidelines. The patients came from an endocrinology department in Xi'an, China. Each patient gave about 10 milliliters of peripheral blood, collected in an EDTA anticoagulant tube. Ficoll Paque Plus density gradient separation was used to isolate PBMCs, and no further T cell sorting was done. RNA quality was checked with an Agilent 2100 Bioanalyzer and agarose gel, and concentration with a NanoDrop 2000.

Sample: peripheral blood mononuclear cells (PBMCs), taken at new diagnosis, from a patient treated with antithyroid drugs. This clonotype originated in a female donor with Graves disease. This chain joins TRBV24-1 to TRBJ2-1; 9 central nucleotides agree with TRBD2. The CDR3 protein is CATSDGSGTSLVNEQFF. The nucleotide sequence reads as follows: TGTGCCACCAGTGATGGATCCGGGACTAGCCTGGTAAATGAGCAGTTCTTC.